This TCR beta chain was captured by sequencing in a study of shared clonotypes between healthy human individuals. Turning to the study itself: Contributing individuals were a couple of females and a few males aged 18 to 49. Used for every donor were three CD4 naive, three CD4 memory, two CD8 naive and one CD8 memory plate. Study-level points and caveats: Sharing across four donors was highest in naive CD4 (around 5%) and lowest in memory CD8 (0.4%).

Losses at the gene ends were 7 bases for V and 2 bases for J; bases not matched to a gene: 5. The CDR3 extends over 14 amino acids. The V gene's germline CDR1 is LNHDA and CDR2 SQIVND (reference sequence). Every subset's genomic DNA went evenly onto several immunoSEQ plates. The repertoire was sequenced with immunoSEQ multiplex PCR; TCRdb's copy has only in-frame clones and lacks some. The sample has fewer than 700,000 clones, roughly 96% seen once. Terminally differentiated effector memory CD45RA+ cells were left out of the naive CD8 fraction, which was CD45RO-negative and positively selected for CCR7. Remarks on this clone: Its antigen is not identified.

V gene TRBV19 combines with J gene TRBJ1-5, with TRBD1 matching over 7 bases. This TCR was recovered from a woman aged 30 to 39 in good health. Sequencing was carried out using naive CD8+ T cells sorted from blood. The CDR3 DNA sequence: TGTGCCAGTAATATCGGACAGGGCAATCAGCCCCAGCATTTT. This gives the protein CASNIGQGNQPQHF. The variable domain in full, with the rest retrieved from reference TRBV19 and TRBJ1-5, is DGGITQSPKYLFRKEGQNVTLSCEQNLNHDAMYWYRQDPGQGLRLIYYSQIVNDFQKGDIAEGYSVSREKKESFPLTVTSAQKNPTAFYLCASNIGQGNQPQHFGDGTRLSIL.